A selection of T cell receptor beta chains follows, all from one sample in a study of blood T cell repertoires in COVID-19. TCRdb's copy holds only in-frame clones and misses some; the assay was immunoSEQ multiplex PCR. The sample has some 54,000 clones; about four fifths are singletons. Sequencing was carried out using peripheral blood. These receptors originate from a man in his 70s with active COVID-19. Both conserved end residues are part of each CDR3. D genes are given only for firm matches. Clone size is shown for a subset of rows, as once, few, many or a class of expanded clone.

v_gene	abundance	j_gene	d_gene	CDR3nt	CDR3aa
TRBV6-5	-	TRBJ2-1	-	TGTGCCAGCAGTTACTCCGGGGGATCCTACAATGAGCAGTTCTTC	CASSYSGGSYNEQFF
TRBV3-1/TRBV3-2	-	TRBJ2-3	TRBD2	TGTGCCAGCATGCGGCTAGCGGGGACTACGCAGTATTTT	CASMRLAGTTQYF
TRBV10-3	-	TRBJ2-5	TRBD1	TGTGCCATCAGTGGATGGGACAGCGAGACCCAGTACTTC	CAISGWDSETQYF
TRBV5-4	-	TRBJ1-6	TRBD1	TGTGCCAGCAGCTCACAGGGGGTGAATTCACCCCTCCACTTT	CASSSQGVNSPLHF
TRBV6-2/TRBV6-3	-	TRBJ1-1	TRBD1	TGTGCCAGCAGTGCCTCGGACAGGGCGGAGGCTTTCTTT	CASSASDRAEAFF
TRBV4-3	-	TRBJ1-4	TRBD1	TGCGCCAGCAGCCAAGACGCAGGGGGGTCTGAAAAACTGTTTTTT	CASSQDAGGSEKLFF
TRBV10-3	-	TRBJ2-7	TRBD1	TGTGCCATTGGGACAGGGGCAGGCTACGAGCAGTACTTC	CAIGTGAGYEQYF
TRBV30	many	TRBJ1-1	-	TGTGCCTGGAGTGTAATCCCAGGTTCCGCTGAAGCTTTCTTT	CAWSVIPGSAEAFF
TRBV9	-	TRBJ2-7	-	TGTGCCAGCAGCCCTGGACAGTCAAAGGAGGACGAGCAGTACTTC	CASSPGQSKEDEQYF
TRBV7-2	-	TRBJ1-6	-	TGTGCCAGCAGCTGGGTACCGGGACTGGATAATTCACCCCTCCACTTT	CASSWVPGLDNSPLHF
TRBV5-4	-	TRBJ2-7	TRBD2	TGTGCCAGCAGCTTGGAGCCCCTAGCGGGGAACGAGCAGTACTTC	CASSLEPLAGNEQYF
TRBV5-1	-	TRBJ2-1	TRBD2	TGCGCCAGCAGCCTCCAAGGACTAGCGGGGGGGAAAGAGCAGTTCTTC	CASSLQGLAGGKEQFF
TRBV25-1	-	TRBJ1-6	-	TGTGCCAGCAGTAAATCGGGAACTTATAATTCACCCCTCCACTTT	CASSKSGTYNSPLHF
TRBV3-1/TRBV3-2	-	TRBJ2-7	TRBD1	TGTGCCAGCAGCCAAGGGCCAGGGGGCAGATACGAGCAGTACTTC	CASSQGPGGRYEQYF
TRBV15	-	TRBJ2-5	-	TGTGCCACCAGCAGCCCTCTCTTGTACCAAGAGACCCAGTACTTC	CATSSPLLYQETQYF
TRBV5-1	-	TRBJ2-5	TRBD2	TGCGCCAGCAGCCCGGGACTAGCGGGGGCCACACAAGAGACCCAGTACTTC	CASSPGLAGATQETQYF
TRBV3-1/TRBV3-2	-	TRBJ1-2	TRBD1	TGTGCCAGCAGCCCCGTTCGGACAGGGGCGAGTGGCTACACCTTC	CASSPVRTGASGYTF
TRBV18	-	TRBJ1-2	-	TGTGCCAGCTCACCCCCCTGGGAGTCCTATGGCTACACCTTC	CASSPPWESYGYTF
TRBV6-2/TRBV6-3	-	TRBJ2-1	-	TGTGCCAGCAGTTACTATAGGGATGCGGGTGAGCAGTTCTTC	CASSYYRDAGEQFF
TRBV19	-	TRBJ2-7	TRBD2	TGTGCCAGTTCCGGGGGGTACTCCTACGAGCAGTACTTC	CASSGGYSYEQYF
TRBV4-3	-	TRBJ2-1	-	TGCGCCAGCAGCCAAGATCAGGACAATGAGCAGTTCTTC	CASSQDQDNEQFF
TRBV4-3	-	TRBJ2-2	-	TGCGCCAGCAGCCAAGATCTGCGGACCGGGGAGCTGTTTTTT	CASSQDLRTGELFF
TRBV7-9	-	TRBJ1-2	-	TGTGCCAGCAGCCCGGACAGCTATGGCTACACCTTC	CASSPDSYGYTF
TRBV5-3	-	TRBJ2-2	TRBD1	TGTGCCAGAAGCTTAGATAGCTGCCGGACAGGGGACACCGGGGAGCTGTTTTTT	CARSLDSCRTGDTGELFF
TRBV7-9	-	TRBJ1-1	-	TGTGCCAGCAGCTTAGTCCTAACAGGGCCCACTGAAGCTTTCTTT	CASSLVLTGPTEAFF
TRBV6-2/TRBV6-3	-	TRBJ1-2	-	TGTGCCAGCAGTTACTCGCGGGCGGCGCCCGCTGGCTACACCTTC	CASSYSRAAPAGYTF
TRBV7-9	-	TRBJ1-1	TRBD1	TGTGCCAGCAGCCAGACAGGGCCAACTGAAGCTTTCTTT	CASSQTGPTEAFF
TRBV25-1	few	TRBJ1-5	-	TGTGCCAGCAGGGACAGCACCCAGCCCCAGCATTTT	CASRDSTQPQHF
TRBV30	-	TRBJ1-2	TRBD1	TGTGCCTGGTGGGGACAGGGGGCGCACGGCTATGGCTACACCTTC	CAWWGQGAHGYGYTF
TRBV7-7	-	TRBJ2-2	TRBD1	TGTGCCAGCAGCCCGACAGGGGTGAACACCGGGGAGCTGTTTTTT	CASSPTGVNTGELFF
TRBV7-3	-	TRBJ2-5	TRBD1	TGTGCCAGCAGCCGGACAGGGGGAGAGGGAGAGACCCAGTACTTC	CASSRTGGEGETQYF
TRBV5-6	-	TRBJ1-2	TRBD1	TGTGCCAGCAGCTTGGTCCCCACAGGGGGCGGTGGCTACACCTTC	CASSLVPTGGGGYTF
TRBV5-1	-	TRBJ2-3	TRBD2	TGCGCCAGCAGCTTGGTGCCTAGCGGCCCTAGCACAGATACGCAGTATTTT	CASSLVPSGPSTDTQYF
TRBV7-9	-	TRBJ1-6	TRBD1	TGTGCCAGCAGCGCGGGACAGGGAGATAATTCACCCCTCCACTTT	CASSAGQGDNSPLHF
TRBV19	-	TRBJ1-1	TRBD1	TGTGCCAGTAGTTGGACAGGCCGGGAGACTGAAGCTTTCTTT	CASSWTGRETEAFF
TRBV24-1	-	TRBJ1-2	TRBD1	TGTGCCACCAGTGATTTAACACGGGACAGGGGGCTAGGGCACTATGGCTACACCTTC	CATSDLTRDRGLGHYGYTF
TRBV7-2	-	TRBJ2-2	TRBD2	TGTGCCAGCAGCCCCCGACTAGCGGCGAACACCGGGGAGCTGTTTTTT	CASSPRLAANTGELFF
TRBV6-5	-	TRBJ1-5	-	TGTGCCAGCCGGGCGGGGTATAGCAATCAGCCCCAGCATTTT	CASRAGYSNQPQHF
TRBV7-6	-	TRBJ1-1	-	TGTGCCAGCAGCCTAGGCGGGCCGGGGGACACTGAAGCTTTCTTT	CASSLGGPGDTEAFF
TRBV6-2/TRBV6-3	-	TRBJ2-5	-	TGTGCCAGCAGTAGGACAGTACGAGAGACCCAGTACTTC	CASSRTVRETQYF
TRBV27	-	TRBJ1-6	-	TGTGCCAGCCTACAACTGGGTGGAGATAATTCACCCCTCCACTTT	CASLQLGGDNSPLHF
TRBV19	-	TRBJ2-2	TRBD1	TGTGCCAGTCTACAGGGGGACTCGAGGTACACCGGGGAGCTGTTTTTT	CASLQGDSRYTGELFF
TRBV27	-	TRBJ2-7	TRBD2	TGTGCCAGCAGTCCCCGGGGCGGGGGGGCCTACGAGCAGTACTTC	CASSPRGGGAYEQYF
TRBV28	-	TRBJ1-2	TRBD1	TGTGCCAGCAGTTTAGTTTCAGGGGGCGGCTATGGCTACACCTTC	CASSLVSGGGYGYTF
TRBV5-4	-	TRBJ2-7	-	TGTGCCAGCAGCTTGAGCAGGGGACCCTACGAGCAGTACTTC	CASSLSRGPYEQYF
TRBV6-5	-	TRBJ2-7	TRBD1	TGTGCCAGCACCGGACAGGGCCCTCGGGAGCAGTACTTC	CASTGQGPREQYF